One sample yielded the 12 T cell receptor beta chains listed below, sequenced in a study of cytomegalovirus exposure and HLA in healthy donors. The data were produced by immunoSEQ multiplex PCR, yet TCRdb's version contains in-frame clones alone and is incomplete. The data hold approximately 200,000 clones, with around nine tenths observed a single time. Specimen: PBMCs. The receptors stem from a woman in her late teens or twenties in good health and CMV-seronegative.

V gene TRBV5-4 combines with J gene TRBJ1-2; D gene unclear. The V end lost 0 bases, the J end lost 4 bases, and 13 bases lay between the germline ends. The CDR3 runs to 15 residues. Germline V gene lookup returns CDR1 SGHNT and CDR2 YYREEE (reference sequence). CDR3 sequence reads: CASSLAAGVGYGYTF. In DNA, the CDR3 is TGTGCCAGCAGCTTGGCGGCGGGCGTAGGCTATGGCTACACCTTC.

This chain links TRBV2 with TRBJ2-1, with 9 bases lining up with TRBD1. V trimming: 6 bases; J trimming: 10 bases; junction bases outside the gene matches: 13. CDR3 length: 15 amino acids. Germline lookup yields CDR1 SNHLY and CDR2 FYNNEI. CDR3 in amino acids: CASSLQGAPDREQFF. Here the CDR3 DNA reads TGTGCCAGCAGCCTACAGGGGGCGCCCGACAGAGAGCAGTTCTTC.

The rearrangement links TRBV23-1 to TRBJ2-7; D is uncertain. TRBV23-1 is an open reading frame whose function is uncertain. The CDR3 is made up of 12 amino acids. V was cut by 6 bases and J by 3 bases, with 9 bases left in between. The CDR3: CASSRRCYEQYF. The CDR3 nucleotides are TGCGCCAGCAGCCGCAGGTGCTACGAGCAGTACTTC.

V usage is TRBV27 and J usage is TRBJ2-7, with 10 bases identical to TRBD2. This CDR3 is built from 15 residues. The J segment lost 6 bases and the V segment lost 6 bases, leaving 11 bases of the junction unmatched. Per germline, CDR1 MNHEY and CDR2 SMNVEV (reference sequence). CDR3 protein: CASSSPLAGYPEQYF. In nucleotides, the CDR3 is TGTGCCAGCAGCTCCCCACTAGCGGGATACCCCGAGCAGTACTTC.

The CDR3 coding sequence is TGCAGTAAACATCTGAACACTGAAGCTTTCTTT. Protein product: CSKHLNTEAFF. This chain links TRBV20-1 with TRBJ1-1, with no clear D. V was shortened by 8 bases and J by 0 bases, with 7 bases between the two germline ends. CDR1 is DFQATT and CDR2 is SNEGSKA in the germline V gene (reference sequence). The CDR3 loop spans 11 amino acids.

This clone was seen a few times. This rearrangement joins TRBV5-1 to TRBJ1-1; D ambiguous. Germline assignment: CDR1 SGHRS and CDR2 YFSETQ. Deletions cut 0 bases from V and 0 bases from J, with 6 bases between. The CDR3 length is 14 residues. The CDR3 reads CASSLDSLNTEAFF. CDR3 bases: TGCGCCAGCAGCTTGGACAGTCTGAACACTGAAGCTTTCTTT.

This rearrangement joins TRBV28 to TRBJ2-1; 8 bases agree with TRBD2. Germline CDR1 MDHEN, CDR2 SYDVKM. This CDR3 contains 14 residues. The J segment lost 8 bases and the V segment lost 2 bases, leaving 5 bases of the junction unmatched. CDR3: CASSLSGSRDEQFF. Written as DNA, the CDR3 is TGTGCCAGCAGTTTAAGCGGGAGTAGGGATGAGCAGTTCTTC.

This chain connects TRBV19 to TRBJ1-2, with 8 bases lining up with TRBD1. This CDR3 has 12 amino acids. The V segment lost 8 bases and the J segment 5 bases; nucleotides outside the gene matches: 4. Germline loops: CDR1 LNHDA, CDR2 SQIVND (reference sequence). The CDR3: CASSDRVYGYTF. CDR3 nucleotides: TGTGCCAGTTCGGACAGGGTGTATGGCTACACCTTC.

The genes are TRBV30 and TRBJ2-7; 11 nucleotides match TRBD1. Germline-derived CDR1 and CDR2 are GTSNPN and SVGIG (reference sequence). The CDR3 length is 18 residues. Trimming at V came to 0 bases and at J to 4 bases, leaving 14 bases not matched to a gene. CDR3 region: CAWSVKESGTGGRYEQYF. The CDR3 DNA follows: TGTGCCTGGAGTGTAAAAGAGTCCGGGACAGGGGGACGTTACGAGCAGTACTTC.

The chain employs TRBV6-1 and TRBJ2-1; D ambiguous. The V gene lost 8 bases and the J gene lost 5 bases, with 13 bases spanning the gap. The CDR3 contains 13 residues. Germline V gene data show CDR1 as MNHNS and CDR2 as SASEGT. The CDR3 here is CASRPGAHNEQFF. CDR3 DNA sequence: TGTGCCAGCCGCCCTGGAGCACACAATGAGCAGTTCTTC.

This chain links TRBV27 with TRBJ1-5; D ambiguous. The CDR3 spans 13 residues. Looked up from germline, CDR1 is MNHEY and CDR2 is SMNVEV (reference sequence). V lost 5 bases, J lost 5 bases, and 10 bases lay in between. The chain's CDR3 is CASSATRDQPQHF. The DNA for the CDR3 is TGTGCCAGCAGTGCCACTAGGGATCAGCCCCAGCATTTT.

The chain's CDR3 is CASSYSRGSSYNEQFF. CDR3 sequence (DNA): TGTGCCAGCAGTTACTCAAGGGGGAGCTCCTACAATGAGCAGTTCTTC. V gene TRBV6-5 combines with J gene TRBJ2-1; D is perhaps TRBD1 (6 bases). The V end lost 0 bases, the J end lost 0 bases, and 9 bases lay between the germline ends. Germline CDR1 reads MNHEY; CDR2 reads SVGAGI. The CDR3 sequence is 16 residues long.